The clone carrying this T cell receptor (beta chain) appeared a few times. Sorting of CD4+ naive, central memory, regulatory and stem cell-like memory cells was performed via CD45RO/CCR7/CD25/CD127/CD95/CD27. This sample is part of a study of beta chain features in type 1 diabetes. Isolated RNA was reverse transcribed in full, so expressed TCRB transcripts were sequenced. Sequencing used immunoSEQ multiplex PCR; TCRdb keeps in-frame clones, though not all of them. The data show about 900,000 clones, around a sixth seen once. Germline V CDR1 and CDR2: SGDLS, YYNGEE. V dropped 3 bases and J dropped 5; count of bases not matched to a gene: 11. CDR3 length: 17 residues.

Sequencing input: naive CD4+ T cells from blood. This TCR was recovered from a woman aged 18-35 years in good health. The chain joins TRBV9 to TRBJ2-1; 10 bases match TRBD2. CDR3 in amino acids: CASSEPLTSGTHNEQFF. The DNA for the CDR3 is TGTGCCAGCAGCGAGCCCCTAACTAGCGGGACCCACAATGAGCAGTTCTTC.